Following are 25 T cell receptor beta chains from one sample sequenced in a study of blood T cell repertoires in COVID-19. Libraries were prepared by immunoSEQ multiplex PCR; TCRdb keeps only in-frame clonotypes and omits some of them. The sample records about 190,000 clones, more than 75% being singletons. Sequenced material: peripheral blood. The receptor set was obtained from a man in his forties or fifties with active or convalescent COVID-19.

This chain joins TRBV19 and TRBJ2-1; 10 bases agree with TRBD1. CDR1 and CDR2 (germline): LNHDA, SQIVND (reference sequence). The CDR3 consists of 15 residues. Unmatched junction bases numbered 10, after V lost 7 bases and J lost 7 bases. CDR3 in DNA: TGTGCCAGTAACCACCCCGGGACAGGGGATAATGAGCAGTTCTTC. This sequence encodes CASNHPGTGDNEQFF. Together with reference TRBV19 and TRBJ2-1, the CDR3 gives the full variable domain: DGGITQSPKYLFRKEGQNVTLSCEQNLNHDAMYWYRQDPGQGLRLIYYSQIVNDFQKGDIAEGYSVSREKKESFPLTVTSAQKNPTAFYLCASNHPGTGDNEQFFGPGTRLTVL.

This chain uses TRBV5-1 with TRBJ2-6; perhaps TRBD1 as D (5 bases). The CDR3 totals 17 residues. Trimming shortened V by 2 bases and J by 0 bases, and 12 bases separated the two germline ends. Per germline, CDR1 SGHRS and CDR2 YFSETQ. Written as DNA, the CDR3 is TGCGCCAGCAGCTTACTTCCCAGGGACTCTGGGGCCAACGTCCTGACTTTC. Amino acid sequence: CASSLLPRDSGANVLTF.

V is TRBV24-1 and J is TRBJ2-3; TRBD2 agrees at 7 bases. Germline V gives CDR1 KGHDR, CDR2 SFDVKD. V was pared by 4 bases and J by 2 bases, with 5 bases of the junction left unmatched. CDR3 length: 15 amino acids. For the CDR3, the DNA is TGTGCCACCAGTGAGGGGGGGAAAAACACAGATACGCAGTATTTT. Translating it yields CATSEGGKNTDTQYF.

V gene TRBV4-1 combines with J gene TRBJ2-5, with 10 bases aligning to TRBD1. The CDR3 runs to 17 residues. V trimming: 0 bases; J trimming: 6 bases; junction bases outside the gene matches: 10. The germline V gene encodes CDR1 MGHRA and CDR2 YSYEKL. The CDR3 loop is CASSQDPGTGERKTQYF. CDR3 sequence (DNA): TGCGCCAGCAGCCAAGATCCTGGGACAGGGGAAAGAAAGACCCAGTACTTC.

V and J are TRBV2 and TRBJ1-4; 7 bases agree with TRBD1. J gave up 7 bases and V 6 bases, and 14 bases lay outside the gene matches. CDR1 and CDR2 (germline): SNHLY, FYNNEI. The CDR3 has 16 residues. The CDR3 sequence: CASRTPQTGVGEKLFF. The CDR3 nucleotides are TGTGCCAGCAGGACTCCTCAAACAGGGGTGGGTGAAAAACTGTTTTTT. The full variable domain, its missing parts supplied by reference TRBV2 and TRBJ1-4, is EPEVTQTPSHQVTQMGQEVILRCVPISNHLYFYWYRQILGQKVEFLVSFYNNEISEKSEIFDDQFSVERPDGSNFTLKIRSTKLEDSAMYFCASRTPQTGVGEKLFFGSGTQLSVL.

The CDR3 DNA reads TGTGCCACCAGCAGAGACGGGGGAGCAACTAATGAAAAACTGTTTTTT. Amino acid sequence: CATSRDGGATNEKLFF. This chain uses TRBV15 with TRBJ1-4; a weak D match, TRBD1 (5 bases). V lost 0 bases to trimming and J lost 0 bases, with 8 bases between them. The germline CDR1 and CDR2 sequences are LNHNV and YYDKDF (reference sequence). CDR3 length equals 16 residues.

The rearrangement uses TRBV9 and TRBJ1-1; the D is unclear. This CDR3 region has 14 residues. V gave up 4 bases and J gave up 6 bases, with 16 bases separating them. Germline CDR1 SGDLS, CDR2 YYNGEE. The CDR3 spells CASSLGLSESEAFF. CDR3 in DNA: TGTGCCAGCAGCCTCGGACTTTCGGAATCTGAAGCTTTCTTT. Together with reference TRBV9 and TRBJ1-1, the CDR3 gives the full variable domain: DSGVTQTPKHLITATGQRVTLRCSPRSGDLSVYWYQQSLDQGLQFLIQYYNGEERAKGNILERFSAQQFPDLHSELNLSSLELGDSALYFCASSLGLSESEAFFGQGTRLTVV.

This rearrangement joins TRBV6-5 to TRBJ2-7; tentatively, D is TRBD1 (6 bases). Deletions cut 6 bases from V and 3 bases from J, with 12 bases between. The length of the CDR3 is 13 residues. Per germline, CDR1 MNHEY and CDR2 SVGAGI. The CDR3 is CASSRDTNYEQYF. In nucleotides, the CDR3 is TGTGCCAGCAGCCGGGACACAAACTACGAGCAGTACTTC.

This clone was detected once. This sequence joins TRBV5-6 and TRBJ2-7; D is unresolved. The V gene lost 4 bases and the J gene lost 6 bases, with 11 bases spanning the gap. Germline CDR1 reads SGHDT; CDR2 reads YYEEEE. CDR3 length equals 12 residues. The CDR3 protein is CASSLGGGEQYF. CDR3 nucleotide sequence: TGTGCCAGCAGCCTGGGTGGCGGCGAGCAGTACTTC.

The chain carries TRBV5-4 and TRBJ1-4; D gene uncertain. V lost 0 bases and J lost 8, with 17 bases in between. The V gene's germline CDR1 is SGHNT and CDR2 YYREEE (reference sequence). This CDR3 contains 16 residues. CDR3 protein: CASSLAGGRFNEKLFF. In nucleotides, the CDR3 is TGTGCCAGCAGCTTGGCGGGAGGCAGGTTTAACGAAAAACTGTTTTTT.

The V call is TRBV19, the J call TRBJ2-2, with D tentatively TRBD2 (5 bases). The CDR3 contains 15 residues. V gave up 5 bases and J gave up 4 bases, with 14 bases separating them. In germline, CDR1 is LNHDA, CDR2 SQIVND (reference sequence). The CDR3 region has the DNA TGTGCCAGTAGTCCGGGATCTCGGGCCACCGGGGAGCTGTTTTTT. As protein: CASSPGSRATGELFF.

This chain links TRBV18 with TRBJ2-7; 9 bases are shared with TRBD1. The CDR3 loop spans 14 amino acids. Per germline, CDR1 KGHSH and CDR2 LQKENI. V was clipped by 0 bases and J by 5 bases; unmatched bases: 2. The DNA for the CDR3 is TGTGCCAGCTCACCACCCAGGACAGGGGACGAGCAGTACTTC. Protein sequence: CASSPPRTGDEQYF. Complete variable domain (other parts from reference TRBV18 and TRBJ2-7): NAGVMQNPRHLVRRRGQEARLRCSPMKGHSHVYWYRQLPEEGLKFMVYLQKENIIDESGMPKERFSAEFPKEGPSILRIQQVVRGDSAAYFCASSPPRTGDEQYFGPGTRLTVT.

For the CDR3, the DNA is TGTGCCAGCAGTGCCGGGACTAGCAGCAATGAGCAGTTCTTC. Protein sequence: CASSAGTSSNEQFF. The chain is built from TRBV6-2 or TRBV6-3 and TRBJ2-1; 9 positions agree with TRBD2. V dropped 5 bases and J dropped 6; count of bases not matched to a gene: 5. The CDR3 covers 14 residues. Germline CDR1 and CDR2: MNHEY and SVGEGT.

The gene calls are TRBV27 and TRBJ2-6; 7 bases fit TRBD1. CDR3 length: 16 amino acids. The J segment lost 0 bases and the V segment lost 4 bases, leaving 3 bases of the junction unmatched. CDR1 is MNHEY, CDR2 SMNVEV, per germline (reference sequence). CDR3 nucleotides: TGTGCCAGCAGTTACGGGACAGCCTCTGGGGCCAACGTCCTGACTTTC. It codes for CASSYGTASGANVLTF.

The V call is TRBV11-3, the J call TRBJ1-2, with TRBD1 as a possible D gene (6 bases). CDR1 SGHNT and CDR2 YENEEA come from the germline V gene. Trimming removed 5 bases at V and 7 bases at J, with 17 bases between. The length of the CDR3 is 14 residues. The CDR3 region is CASSTWGGRVGYTF. CDR3 nucleotide sequence: TGTGCCAGCAGCACTTGGGGGGGCCGCGTTGGCTACACCTTC.

A single count supports this clone. CDR3 DNA: TGTGCCAGCAGCAGGGACAGGGGAAAACGGGACACCATATATTTT. This gives the protein CASSRDRGKRDTIYF. The chain carries TRBV7-2 and TRBJ1-3, with TRBD1 identical over 10 bases. Germline CDR1 SGHTA, CDR2 FQGNSA. CDR3 length equals 15 residues. Trimming removed 5 bases from V and 8 bases from J; junction bases left unmatched: 9.

The chain carries TRBV2 and TRBJ1-5; possibly TRBD1 for D (6 bases). Germline CDR1 SNHLY, CDR2 FYNNEI. The CDR3 runs to 17 residues. Trimming left V 0 bases short and J 6 bases short, with 18 bases between. CDR3 nucleotides: TGTGCCAGCAGTGAAGCTTCTTCGTCAGGGGCCGGTCAGCCCCAGCATTTT. Translation: CASSEASSSGAGQPQHF. The full variable domain, completed using reference TRBV2 and TRBJ1-5, is EPEVTQTPSHQVTQMGQEVILRCVPISNHLYFYWYRQILGQKVEFLVSFYNNEISEKSEIFDDQFSVERPDGSNFTLKIRSTKLEDSAMYFCASSEASSSGAGQPQHFGDGTRLSIL.

This rearrangement joins TRBV3-1 (or the pseudogene TRBV3-2) to TRBJ1-2; D unresolved. Germline CDR1 and CDR2: LGHDT and YNNKEL (reference sequence). This CDR3 is built from 16 residues. V shed 1 base and J shed 4 bases, with 16 bases lying between them. The CDR3 DNA is TGTGCCAGCAGCCAAGCCCCCGTGGGCAGAAGCTATGGCTACACCTTC. It yields the protein CASSQAPVGRSYGYTF.

This clone was counted only a few times. J is TRBJ1-6 and V is TRBV18; possible D gene TRBD1, 6 bases. CDR1 and CDR2 from the germline V gene are KGHSH and LQKENI. CDR3 length: 16 amino acids. V was clipped by 6 bases and J by 5 bases, with 17 bases between them. CDR3 protein: CASSNDRQANNSPLHF. Written as DNA, the CDR3 is TGTGCCAGCTCGAACGACAGGCAGGCTAATAATTCACCCCTCCACTTT.

The rearrangement links TRBV5-1 to TRBJ1-2, with D hard to call. The CDR3 is 14 amino acids. Germline CDR1 SGHRS, CDR2 YFSETQ. The V and J ends lost 4 bases and 0 bases respectively, with 10 bases between them. The CDR3 nucleotides read TGCGCCAGCAGCAGCGCGATGGCTAACTATGGCTACACCTTC. Translated, it gives CASSSAMANYGYTF.

The chain links TRBV9 to TRBJ1-5; TRBD1 aligns across 9 bases. V lost 3 bases and J lost 7; bases outside the gene matches: 8. From germline, CDR1 is SGDLS and CDR2 YYNGEE. This CDR3 region has 15 residues. CDR3 residues: CASSDTGGLTQPQHF. The DNA of the CDR3 is TGTGCCAGCAGCGATACAGGGGGCTTAACCCAGCCCCAGCATTTT.

The chain links TRBV30 to TRBJ2-2; D perhaps matches TRBD1 (5 bases). The CDR3 covers 14 residues. Germline V gene data show CDR1 as GTSNPN and CDR2 as SVGIG (reference sequence). V lost 0 bases to trimming and J lost 4 bases, with 9 bases between them. CDR3 residues: CAWSVQVPTGELFF. DNA of the CDR3: TGTGCCTGGAGTGTACAGGTCCCCACCGGGGAGCTGTTTTTT. Based on the CDR3 plus reference TRBV30 and TRBJ2-2, the full variable domain is SQTIHQWPATLVQPVGSPLSLECTVEGTSNPNLYWYRQAAGRGLQLLFYSVGIGQISSEVPQNLSASRPQDRQFILSSKKLLLSDSGFYLCAWSVQVPTGELFFGEGSRLTVL.

The V call is TRBV27, the J call TRBJ2-7; maybe TRBD2 (5 bases). Trimming stripped 5 bases from V and 3 bases from J, with 14 bases between. The germline V gene has CDR1 MNHEY and CDR2 SMNVEV (reference sequence). The CDR3 loop spans 14 amino acids. The CDR3 protein is CASSVPGKIYEQYF. As DNA, the CDR3 is TGTGCCAGCAGTGTCCCCGGGAAGATCTACGAGCAGTACTTC.

This chain uses TRBV5-1 with TRBJ1-3, with TRBD1 as a possible D gene (6 bases). With 7 bases removed from V and 0 bases from J, the gap between germline ends came to 11 bases. The CDR3 sequence is 14 residues long. In germline, CDR1 is SGHRS, CDR2 YFSETQ. The CDR3 region is CASGTGTSGNTIYF. In DNA, the CDR3 is TGCGCCAGCGGAACAGGGACCTCTGGAAACACCATATATTTT. Filled out from reference TRBV5-1 and TRBJ1-3, the complete variable domain reads KAGVTQTPRYLIKTRGQQVTLSCSPISGHRSVSWYQQTPGQGLQFLFEYFSETQRNKGNFPGRFSGRQFSNSRSEMNVSTLELGDSALYLCASGTGTSGNTIYFGEGSWLTVV.

The rearrangement uses TRBV4-1 and TRBJ2-7; 8 bases are a match to TRBD1. J was trimmed by 3 bases and V by 1 base; bases with no gene match: 5. Germline values: CDR1 MGHRA, CDR2 YSYEKL. The CDR3 has 15 amino acids. The CDR3 bases are TGCGCCAGCAGCCAAGCAAAACAGGGGGGCTACGAGCAGTACTTC. It codes for CASSQAKQGGYEQYF.